The 21 T cell receptor beta chains presented below share a single source sample, sequenced in a study of CD8 T cells in Susac syndrome. A quantity of roughly 0.5 to 1 ug RNA underwent reverse transcription using random hexamers. TCRdb independently ran MiXCR on the immunoSEQ multiplex PCR reads; one entry per CDR3 protein. The data contain about 150,000 distinct CDR3 sequences, around 95% of them singletons. Sequencing was performed on CD8+ T cells from PBMCs. These receptors all stem from a human donor with multiple sclerosis.

This chain uses TRBV11-2 with TRBJ2-1; 9 nucleotides line up with TRBD2. CDR1 is SGHAT, CDR2 FQNNGV, per germline. The ends lost 3 bases at V and 4 bases at J; junction bases unmatched: 7. The CDR3 sequence is 16 residues long. CDR3 bases: TGTGCCAGCAGCTTCATTAGCGGGGGAAGTTACAATGAGCAGTTCTTC. Translated: CASSFISGGSYNEQFF.

CDR3 loop: CASSEQGLGPYEQYF. CDR3 DNA sequence: TGTGCCAGCAGCGAACAGGGCCTAGGCCCCTACGAGCAGTACTTC. The chain uses TRBV7-9 and TRBJ2-7, with D possibly being TRBD1 (6 bases). The CDR3 totals 15 residues. The V end lost 5 bases, the J end lost 2 bases, and 16 bases lay between the germline ends. Germline-derived CDR1 and CDR2 are SEHNR and FQNEAQ (reference sequence).

The V call is TRBV29-1, the J call TRBJ2-7; 8 bases map to TRBD1. Trimming took 5 bases from V and 1 from J; bases not matched to a gene: 10. The CDR3 is 15 residues long. Germline CDR1 reads SQVTM; CDR2 reads ANQGSEA. CDR3 DNA sequence: TGCAGCGTTCAAGGACAGGGCGGTATGTCCTACGAGCAGTACTTC. As protein: CSVQGQGGMSYEQYF.

This clonotype was recorded once. The gene calls are TRBV5-1 and TRBJ1-1; D gene uncertain. Trimming cost V 1 base and J 4 bases, with 11 bases left between them. Looked up from germline, CDR1 is SGHRS and CDR2 is YFSETQ. The CDR3 consists of 14 residues. This chain's CDR3 is CASSLSSGLTEAFF. The DNA for the CDR3 is TGCGCCAGCAGCTTGTCTTCAGGACTCACTGAAGCTTTCTTT.

The genes are TRBV5-6 and TRBJ1-1, with 9 bases aligning to TRBD1. CDR3 size: 15 residues. With 4 bases clipped from V and 4 bases from J, the junction kept 8 bases outside the gene matches. Looked up from germline, CDR1 is SGHDT and CDR2 is YYEEEE. The CDR3 region is CASSAGQGPGTEAFF. CDR3 bases: TGTGCCAGCAGCGCCGGACAGGGGCCGGGCACTGAAGCTTTCTTT. Full variable domain (rest looked up from reference TRBV5-6 and TRBJ1-1): DAGVTQSPTHLIKTRGQQVTLRCSPKSGHDTVSWYQQALGQGPQFIFQYYEEEERQRGNFPDRFSGHQFPNYSSELNVNALLLGDSALYLCASSAGQGPGTEAFFGQGTRLTVV.

V is TRBV12-3 or TRBV12-4 and J is TRBJ2-5; no clear D. The CDR3 is 13 residues long. V was shortened by 3 bases and J by 5 bases, with 10 bases between the two germline ends. CDR3 amino acids: CASSFYPPETQYF. CDR3 DNA sequence: TGTGCCAGCAGTTTCTACCCCCCGGAGACCCAGTACTTC.

This chain connects TRBV30 to TRBJ2-2, with D uncertain. This CDR3 region has 14 residues. CDR1 and CDR2 from the germline V gene are GTSNPN and SVGIG (reference sequence). V was shortened by 2 bases and J by 8 bases, with 15 bases between the two germline ends. The CDR3 DNA reads as TGTGCCTGGAGTAGCACCTCCCGTATTGGGGAGCTGTTTTTT. Residues: CAWSSTSRIGELFF.

The genes are TRBV2 and TRBJ1-2; D remains ambiguous. CDR3 length equals 13 residues. Trimming removed 4 bases at V and 3 bases at J, with 9 bases between. From germline, CDR1 is SNHLY and CDR2 FYNNEI. The CDR3 coding sequence is TGTGCCAGCAGTGGTCACGGGGACTATGGCTACACCTTC. This sequence encodes CASSGHGDYGYTF.

The rearrangement links TRBV29-1 to TRBJ1-1; weak D call: TRBD1 (5 bases). In germline, CDR1 is SQVTM, CDR2 ANQGSEA. The CDR3 runs 13 residues. V gave up 4 bases and J gave up 6 bases, with 15 bases separating them. CDR3 in DNA: TGCAGCGTTGTGGCCTGGGGGTATGCTGAAGCTTTCTTT. Its protein is CSVVAWGYAEAFF.

V and J are TRBV29-1 and TRBJ2-3, with TRBD2 matching 11 bases. V shed 4 bases, J shed 2 bases, and the junction held 11 bases outside the gene matches. From germline, CDR1 is SQVTM and CDR2 ANQGSEA. The length of the CDR3 is 17 residues. The DNA of the CDR3 is TGCAGCGTTGTGCCCCGGTCTAGCGGGGGGTCCACAGATACGCAGTATTTT. Translated, it gives CSVVPRSSGGSTDTQYF.

V and J are TRBV13 and TRBJ2-4; D unclear. CDR3 length: 16 residues. V was pared by 5 bases and J by 1 base, with 15 bases between. CDR1 PRHDT and CDR2 FYEKMQ come from the germline V gene (reference sequence). CDR3 region: CASSPQQGFAKNIQYF. In DNA form, the CDR3 reads TGTGCCAGCAGCCCTCAGCAAGGGTTCGCCAAAAACATTCAGTACTTC.

The V gene is TRBV7-2, the J gene TRBJ2-5; D may correspond to TRBD1 or TRBD2 (5 bases each). Germline-derived CDR1 and CDR2 are SGHTA and FQGNSA. Trimming removed 5 bases from V and 5 bases from J, with 21 bases in between. CDR3 length equals 16 residues. This chain's CDR3 is CASSPVPGTPWETQYF. The CDR3 DNA is TGTGCCAGCAGCCCTGTCCCGGGGACCCCCTGGGAGACCCAGTACTTC.

The chain links TRBV9 to TRBJ1-2; D gene unclear. CDR1 and CDR2 from the germline V gene are SGDLS and YYNGEE. Deletions cut 3 bases from V and 2 bases from J, with 5 bases between. The CDR3 is 12 residues long. The CDR3 sequence is CASSGLNYGYTF. The CDR3 nucleotides read TGTGCCAGCAGCGGCCTAAACTATGGCTACACCTTC. Complete variable domain (other parts from reference TRBV9 and TRBJ1-2): DSGVTQTPKHLITATGQRVTLRCSPRSGDLSVYWYQQSLDQGLQFLIQYYNGEERAKGNILERFSAQQFPDLHSELNLSSLELGDSALYFCASSGLNYGYTFGSGTRLTVV.

J is TRBJ2-2 and V is TRBV13; 8 bases agree with TRBD1. Germline lookup yields CDR1 PRHDT and CDR2 FYEKMQ (reference sequence). V lost 5 bases and J lost 2; bases outside the gene matches: 7. CDR3 length: 16 amino acids. The CDR3 DNA is TGTGCCAGCAGCCAAGAGGGACAGGAAAACACCGGGGAGCTGTTTTTT. It encodes CASSQEGQENTGELFF.

The rearrangement uses TRBV20-1 and TRBJ2-5; TRBD2 matches 10 bases. The CDR3 extends over 18 amino acids. V was clipped by 4 bases and J by 2 bases; unmatched bases: 16. Germline V gives CDR1 DFQATT, CDR2 SNEGSKA (reference sequence). The CDR3 region has the DNA TGCAGTGCTACCGGTTGGCTAGCGGGGGCCGCTTCACAAGAGACCCAGTACTTC. This gives the protein CSATGWLAGAASQETQYF.

V and J are TRBV3-1 and TRBJ2-4, with D perhaps matching TRBD1 or TRBD2 (5 bases each). This CDR3 contains 14 residues. Germline V lookup: CDR1 LGHDT, CDR2 YNNKEL (reference sequence). V was cut by 1 base and J by 7 bases, with 11 bases left in between. The CDR3 here is CASSQVFRENIQYF. In DNA form, the CDR3 reads TGTGCCAGCAGCCAAGTGTTCAGGGAGAACATTCAGTACTTC.

The V gene is TRBV7-9, the J gene TRBJ2-7; D call uncertain. Germline CDR1 and CDR2: SEHNR and FQNEAQ (reference sequence). The CDR3 is 11 residues long. V was cut by 3 bases and J by 6 bases, with 6 bases left in between. The CDR3 here is CASSFPPEQYF. In nucleotides, the CDR3 is TGTGCCAGCAGCTTTCCTCCCGAGCAGTACTTC.

This clonotype was seen just once. The CDR3 sequence: CSVEMGDPGEQYF. CDR3 DNA sequence: TGCAGCGTTGAGATGGGGGACCCTGGCGAGCAGTACTTC. The gene calls are TRBV29-1 and TRBJ2-7; D may correspond to TRBD1 or TRBD2 (5 bases each). The germline V and J ends were trimmed by 3 bases and 6 bases, with 15 bases remaining between them. The CDR3 loop spans 13 amino acids. CDR1 and CDR2 from the germline V gene are SQVTM and ANQGSEA.

The table lists this clonotype with a count of one. This chain links TRBV20-1 with TRBJ1-2; TRBD1 might be the D (5 bases). Per the germline V gene, CDR1 is DFQATT and CDR2 is SNEGSKA (reference sequence). The CDR3 totals 15 residues. V lost 0 bases to trimming and J lost 1 base, with 12 bases between them. CDR3 loop: CSARDRETDNYGYTF. The CDR3 DNA is TGCAGTGCTAGAGATCGGGAGACAGATAACTATGGCTACACCTTC.

The CDR3 DNA reads as TGTGCCTGGAGTGGGCCTAGCGGGGGGCGGGTGAAGACCCAGTACTTC. The encoded protein is CAWSGPSGGRVKTQYF. The rearrangement uses TRBV30 and TRBJ2-5, with 11 bases that match TRBD2. J lost 6 bases, V lost 1 base, and 10 bases had no gene match. The CDR3 contains 16 residues. Germline V lookup: CDR1 GTSNPN, CDR2 SVGIG (reference sequence).

The chain joins TRBV12-3 or TRBV12-4 to TRBJ2-1; TRBD2 might be the D (5 bases). The CDR3 is made up of 13 amino acids. The V and J ends lost 6 bases and 8 bases respectively, with 14 bases between them. The DNA of the CDR3 is TGTGCCAGCAGGGGAGAGGCAGTCCATGAGCAGTTCTTC. This sequence encodes CASRGEAVHEQFF.